Shown below are 19 T cell receptor beta chains from a single sample sequenced in a study of post-analysis software for immune sequencing data. The library was made from cDNA and included unique molecular identifiers. TCRdb itself ran the PCR reads through MiXCR, one entry per CDR3 protein. The sample records about 820,000 distinct CDR3 sequences, roughly 50% being singletons. No cognate antigen is known for these TCRs. Regarding the study as a whole: TRBV segments more frequent in patients than in controls numbered roughly 5 and included TRBV5-6, TRBV5-1 and TRBV20-1.

Sequencing was done on a sample of blood. The receptors shown here come from a girl under 18 with multiple sclerosis.

The V and J genes are TRBV20-1 and TRBJ1-1, with 7 bases lining up with TRBD1. V lost 1 base, J lost 3 bases, and 5 bases stayed unmatched. The CDR3 is 14 amino acids. Germline assignment: CDR1 DFQATT and CDR2 SNEGSKA (reference sequence). This CDR3 reads CSARVPTGDTEAFF. CDR3 nucleotides: TGCAGTGCTAGAGTCCCCACAGGGGACACTGAAGCTTTCTTT.

In nucleotides, the CDR3 is TGCAGCGTTGATATGGCGGGTTGGACCGGAGCGGGGACCCAGTACTTC. Encoded protein: CSVDMAGWTGAGTQYF. J is TRBJ2-5 and V is TRBV29-1, with TRBD2 as a possible D gene (6 bases). Germline V gives CDR1 SQVTM, CDR2 ANQGSEA. This CDR3 has 16 amino acids. V shed 3 bases and J shed 7 bases, with 24 bases lying between them. Filled out from reference TRBV29-1 and TRBJ2-5, the complete variable domain reads SAVISQKPSRDICQRGTSLTIQCQVDSQVTMMFWYRQQPGQSLTLIATANQGSEATYESGFVIDKFPISRPNLTFSTLTVSNMSPEDSSIYLCSVDMAGWTGAGTQYFGPGTRLLVL.

The chain combines TRBV7-2 with TRBJ2-1; the D is unclear. The CDR3 is 14 amino acids. Looked up from germline, CDR1 is SGHTA and CDR2 is FQGNSA. Trimming removed 8 bases from V and 3 bases from J, with 14 bases in between. The CDR3 protein is CASGSLTHYNEQFF. CDR3 DNA: TGTGCCAGCGGATCCCTTACGCACTACAATGAGCAGTTCTTC.

This chain connects TRBV7-9 to TRBJ1-1; D unclear. The germline V gene has CDR1 SEHNR and CDR2 FQNEAQ (reference sequence). This CDR3 region has 15 residues. V was clipped by 4 bases and J by 0 bases, with 12 bases between them. The CDR3 here is CASSSPDGMNTEAFF. CDR3 DNA sequence: TGTGCCAGCAGCTCCCCCGACGGCATGAACACTGAAGCTTTCTTT.

This clonotype has just a few counts. The chain's CDR3 is CASSEQGTVSETQYF. CDR3 in DNA: TGTGCCAGCAGTGAACAAGGGACAGTATCAGAGACCCAGTACTTC. The chain links TRBV6-1 to TRBJ2-5, with 7 positions matching TRBD1. Germline lookup yields CDR1 MNHNS and CDR2 SASEGT. The length of the CDR3 is 15 residues. The ends lost 2 bases at V and 4 bases at J; junction bases unmatched: 7.

This clonotype has just a few counts. The chain couples TRBV20-1 to TRBJ2-4, with 14 positions matching TRBD2. The CDR3 has 15 amino acids. Germline CDR1 and CDR2: DFQATT and SNEGSKA (reference sequence). Trimming removed 0 bases from V and 9 bases from J; junction bases left unmatched: 4. The CDR3 is CSARDPGTSGSIQYF. The DNA of the CDR3 is TGCAGTGCTAGAGACCCGGGGACTAGCGGGAGCATTCAGTACTTC.

This clonotype was detected only a few times. The gene calls are TRBV7-9 and TRBJ1-2, with TRBD1 identical over 12 bases. The CDR3 has 15 residues. Germline CDR1 is SEHNR and CDR2 is FQNEAQ (reference sequence). The V segment lost 7 bases and the J segment 2 bases; nucleotides outside the gene matches: 5. As DNA, the CDR3 is TGTGCCAGCACCTGGGGGACAGGGGGCAACTATGGCTACACCTTC. Its protein product is CASTWGTGGNYGYTF.

This clonotype was seen once. The chain combines TRBV10-3 with TRBJ2-3; 10 bases fit TRBD2. The CDR3 sequence is 17 residues long. V gave up 4 bases and J gave up 0 bases; unmatched junction bases: 7. Germline V lookup: CDR1 ENHRY, CDR2 SYGVKD. The CDR3 protein is CAISAGLAVSSTDTQYF. The CDR3 nucleotides read TGTGCCATCAGTGCTGGACTAGCGGTGTCTAGCACAGATACGCAGTATTTT.

The V and J genes are TRBV14 and TRBJ1-2; a possible D gene is TRBD1 (5 bases). The CDR3 is 14 residues long. Trimming stripped 6 bases from V and 4 bases from J, with 15 bases between. CDR1 SGHDN and CDR2 FVKESK come from the germline V gene. CDR3: CASRQHLGPYGYTF. DNA of the CDR3: TGTGCCAGCAGGCAGCATCTGGGGCCCTATGGCTACACCTTC.

This chain links TRBV5-6 with TRBJ2-3, with TRBD1 matching over 7 bases. The V gene end was trimmed by 3 bases and the J gene end by 2 bases; junction bases not matched to a gene: 6. The germline V gene encodes CDR1 SGHDT and CDR2 YYEEEE. The CDR3 is made up of 15 amino acids. CDR3 protein: CASSYRQGYTDTQYF. The DNA of the CDR3 is TGTGCCAGCAGCTACCGACAGGGTTACACAGATACGCAGTATTTT.

The V gene is TRBV4-1, the J gene TRBJ1-2; the D is unclear. This CDR3 spans 14 amino acids. V was clipped by 0 bases and J by 5 bases, with 10 bases between them. From germline, CDR1 is MGHRA and CDR2 YSYEKL. As DNA, the CDR3 is TGCGCCAGCAGCCAAGAAACCAGGTCGTATGGCTACACCTTC. It is translated as CASSQETRSYGYTF.

The chain is built from TRBV4-1 and TRBJ2-3; D gene uncertain. V was trimmed by 3 bases and J by 2 bases, leaving 12 bases between them. The CDR3 runs 15 residues. Germline V lookup: CDR1 MGHRA, CDR2 YSYEKL. The CDR3 coding sequence is TGCGCCAGCAGCCACGAGGACCCCTACACAGATACGCAGTATTTT. Its translation: CASSHEDPYTDTQYF.

The count of this clonotype is one. This chain links TRBV12-3 or TRBV12-4 with TRBJ2-2; 7 nucleotides align to TRBD2. Trimming took 6 bases from V and 4 from J; bases not matched to a gene: 8. The CDR3 is made up of 15 amino acids. DNA of the CDR3: TGTGCCAGCAGCTCCGGGGGGTCAGGCACCGGGGAGCTGTTTTTT. This sequence encodes CASSSGGSGTGELFF.

The chain employs TRBV20-1 and TRBJ2-1, with D possibly TRBD2 on 6 matching bases. Germline V gene sequence: CDR1 DFQATT, CDR2 SNEGSKA (reference sequence). V was trimmed by 0 bases and J by 4 bases, leaving 16 bases between them. The CDR3 consists of 16 residues. Written as DNA, the CDR3 is TGCAGTGCTAGAGATTGGGTGGAGGGAGCTTACAATGAGCAGTTCTTC. It translates to CSARDWVEGAYNEQFF.

This clonotype was seen a few times. The J gene is TRBJ2-7, the V gene TRBV5-1, with TRBD2 matching 12 bases. This CDR3 comprises 15 residues. With V trimmed by 4 bases and J by 6 bases, 8 bases remained unmatched. Germline CDR1 reads SGHRS; CDR2 reads YFSETQ. This CDR3 is CASSPGLAGSSEQYF. In nucleotides, the CDR3 is TGCGCCAGCAGCCCTGGACTAGCGGGGAGTAGCGAGCAGTACTTC.

The rearrangement links TRBV7-8 to TRBJ2-7, with 9 bases aligning to TRBD2. Germline values: CDR1 SGHVS, CDR2 FQNEAQ. J lost 7 bases, V lost 4 bases, and 14 bases had no gene match. This CDR3 has 16 residues. CDR3 nucleotide sequence: TGTGCCAGCAGCTACGGGACTCCTAGCGGGGTGAGTGAGCAGTACTTC. It is translated as CASSYGTPSGVSEQYF. Supplemented by reference TRBV7-8 and TRBJ2-7, the full variable domain reads GAGVSQSPRYKVAKRGQDVALRCDPISGHVSLFWYQQALGQGPEFLTYFQNEAQLDKSGLPSDRFFAERPEGSVSTLKIQRTQQEDSAVYLCASSYGTPSGVSEQYFGPGTRLTVT.

The chain employs TRBV20-1 and TRBJ2-3; weak D call: TRBD2 (5 bases). The CDR3 length is 13 residues. V dropped 6 bases and J dropped 2 bases, with 12 bases sitting between them. Germline V gene lookup returns CDR1 DFQATT and CDR2 SNEGSKA (reference sequence). The CDR3 loop reads CSARRVNTDTQYF. The CDR3 nucleotides read TGCAGTGCCAGGCGGGTGAACACAGATACGCAGTATTTT.

V is TRBV20-1 and J is TRBJ2-1, with 8 bases matching TRBD1. CDR3 length: 14 amino acids. Germline V gene sequence: CDR1 DFQATT, CDR2 SNEGSKA (reference sequence). Trimming removed 6 bases from V and 5 bases from J; junction bases left unmatched: 9. The CDR3 DNA sequence: TGCAGTGCCAACAGGGGGGTCCTCAACAATGAGCAGTTCTTC. This translates into CSANRGVLNNEQFF.

This clonotype was observed a few times. The chain recombines TRBV4-1 with TRBJ2-1; TRBD2 is a possible D gene (6 bases). V gave up 6 bases and J gave up 1 base, with 16 bases separating them. This CDR3 spans 16 amino acids. From germline, CDR1 is MGHRA and CDR2 YSYEKL. The CDR3: CASSFSREGSYNEQFF. For the CDR3, the DNA is TGCGCCAGCAGTTTTTCGCGGGAAGGATCCTACAATGAGCAGTTCTTC.